Listed below are T cell receptor beta chains from one sample, sequenced in a study of regulatory T cells in long-lasting Graves disease. Via MiXCR, TCRdb re-called the multiplex PCR reads, giving one row per CDR3 protein. The sample yields about 540,000 distinct CDR3 sequences, approximately 13% seen once. These data are also associated with another study on T cells in Graves' hyperthyroidism and ophthalmopathy.

The material sequenced was peripheral blood mononuclear cells (PBMCs), taken at new diagnosis, from a patient treated with antithyroid drugs. All receptors derive from a man under 40 with Graves disease. Both conserved end residues are part of each CDR3. Each record gives: J gene, V gene, D gene, clone size, CDR3 protein, CDR3 DNA. The D gene is left open where the match is weak. The size entry is marked missing in some rows and otherwise reads once, few, many or a size class.

>TRBJ2-1|TRBV9|NA|NA
CASSVPSRGQFF
TGTGCCAGCAGCGTCCCTTCGAGGGGGCAGTTCTTC
>TRBJ2-3|TRBV2|NA|many
CASSETESVGDTQYF
TGTGCCAGCAGTGAGACCGAAAGTGTTGGAGATACGCAGTATTTT
>TRBJ2-7|TRBV6-1|TRBD2|many
CASLGLAGDEQYF
TGTGCCAGCCTCGGACTAGCGGGAGACGAGCAGTACTTC
>TRBJ2-3|TRBV11-2|TRBD2|few
CASSPLAGVVDTQYF
TGTGCCAGCAGCCCACTAGCGGGAGTAGTAGATACGCAGTATTTT
>TRBJ1-1|TRBV10-3|TRBD1|many
CAINRRGRDTEAFF
TGTGCCATCAATCGTAGGGGGCGCGACACTGAAGCTTTCTTT
>TRBJ1-1|TRBV18|TRBD1|NA
CASSPPTGKAFF
TGTGCCAGCTCACCACCGACAGGGAAAGCTTTCTTT
>TRBJ2-1|TRBV2|NA|many
CASSPEATYNEQFF
TGTGCCAGCAGCCCCGAGGCTACCTACAATGAGCAGTTCTTC
>TRBJ2-1|TRBV15|NA|few
CATSRAFNEQFF
TGTGCCACCAGCAGAGCGTTCAATGAGCAGTTCTTC
>TRBJ2-7|TRBV11-2|TRBD1|many
CASSVDRGPYEQYF
TGTGCCAGCAGCGTCGACAGGGGTCCCTACGAGCAGTACTTC
>TRBJ2-5|TRBV7-8|NA|many
CASSSRGLDDQETQYF
TGTGCCAGCAGCTCCCGGGGACTCGATGATCAAGAGACCCAGTACTTC
>TRBJ2-1|TRBV7-9|TRBD2|many
CASSLARGLAVNEQFF
TGTGCCAGCAGCTTAGCTAGAGGACTAGCGGTCAATGAGCAGTTCTTC
>TRBJ2-4|TRBV10-3|NA|many
CAISESQLAKNIQYF
TGTGCCATCAGTGAGTCACAACTAGCCAAAAACATTCAGTACTTC